This T cell receptor beta chain was found in a study of T cells in Graves' hyperthyroidism and ophthalmopathy. For the study at large: Pretreatment peripheral blood was obtained at initial diagnosis.

This clonotype occurred a few times. The CDR3 sequence is 18 residues long. Germline CDR1 MGHRA, CDR2 YSYEKL. Trimming removed 3 bases at V and 1 base at J, with 21 bases between. Amplification of TCR beta CDR3 regions used RNA as the template. Using the HTBI primer set, a first-round RT-PCR was run on the TCR CDR3. TCRdb re-called the multiplex PCR reads with MiXCR, one entry per CDR3 protein. Of around 240,000 distinct CDR3 sequences in the sample, 16% were seen once. The chain uses TRBV4-1 and TRBJ1-1; weak D call: TRBD1 (6 bases). Sequences were obtained from blood. The receptor was isolated from a woman aged 18-29 years with Graves' ophthalmopathy. CDR3 DNA: TGCGCCAGCAGCCAGTTTATTCAGGGGCGATCGGGGAACACTGAAGCTTTCTTT. Its protein is CASSQFIQGRSGNTEAFF.